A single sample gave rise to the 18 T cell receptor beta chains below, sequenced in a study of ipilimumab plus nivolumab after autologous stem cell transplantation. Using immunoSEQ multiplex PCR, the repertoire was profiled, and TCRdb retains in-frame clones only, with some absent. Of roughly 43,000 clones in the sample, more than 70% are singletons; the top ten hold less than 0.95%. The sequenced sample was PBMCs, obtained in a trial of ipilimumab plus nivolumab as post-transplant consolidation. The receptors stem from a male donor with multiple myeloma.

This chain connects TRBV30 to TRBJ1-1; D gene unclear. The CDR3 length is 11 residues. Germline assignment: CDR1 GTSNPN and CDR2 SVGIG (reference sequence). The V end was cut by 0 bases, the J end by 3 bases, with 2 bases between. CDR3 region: CAWSVYTEAFF. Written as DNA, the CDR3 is TGTGCCTGGAGTGTTTACACTGAAGCTTTCTTT. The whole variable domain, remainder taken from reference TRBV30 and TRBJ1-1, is SQTIHQWPATLVQPVGSPLSLECTVEGTSNPNLYWYRQAAGRGLQLLFYSVGIGQISSEVPQNLSASRPQDRQFILSSKKLLLSDSGFYLCAWSVYTEAFFGQGTRLTVV.

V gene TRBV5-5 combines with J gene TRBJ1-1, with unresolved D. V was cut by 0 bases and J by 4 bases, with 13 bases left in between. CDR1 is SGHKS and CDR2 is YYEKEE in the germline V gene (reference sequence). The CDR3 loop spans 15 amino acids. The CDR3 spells CASSLVGVRSTEAFF. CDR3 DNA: TGTGCCAGCAGCTTGGTTGGGGTGAGGTCCACTGAAGCTTTCTTT. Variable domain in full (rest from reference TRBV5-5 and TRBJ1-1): DAGVTQSPTHLIKTRGQQVTLRCSPISGHKSVSWYQQVLGQGPQFIFQYYEKEERGRGNFPDRFSARQFPNYSSELNVNALLLGDSALYLCASSLVGVRSTEAFFGQGTRLTVV.

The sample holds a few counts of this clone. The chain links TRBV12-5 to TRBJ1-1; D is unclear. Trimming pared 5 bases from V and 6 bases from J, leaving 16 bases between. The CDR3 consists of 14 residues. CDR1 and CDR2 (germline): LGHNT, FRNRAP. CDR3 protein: CASGPTFRKSEAFF. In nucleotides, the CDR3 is TGTGCTAGTGGTCCCACCTTTAGGAAGTCTGAAGCTTTCTTT. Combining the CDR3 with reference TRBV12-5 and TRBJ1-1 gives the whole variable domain DARVTQTPRHKVTEMGQEVTMRCQPILGHNTVFWYRQTMMQGLELLAYFRNRAPLDDSGMPKDRFSAEMPDATLATLKIQPSEPRDSAVYFCASGPTFRKSEAFFGQGTRLTVV.

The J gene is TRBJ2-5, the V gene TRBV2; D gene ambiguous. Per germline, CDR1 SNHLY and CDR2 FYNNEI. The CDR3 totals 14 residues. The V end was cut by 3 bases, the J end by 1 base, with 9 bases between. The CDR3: CASSDGRSQETQYF. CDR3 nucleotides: TGTGCCAGCAGTGACGGCAGGTCCCAAGAGACCCAGTACTTC.

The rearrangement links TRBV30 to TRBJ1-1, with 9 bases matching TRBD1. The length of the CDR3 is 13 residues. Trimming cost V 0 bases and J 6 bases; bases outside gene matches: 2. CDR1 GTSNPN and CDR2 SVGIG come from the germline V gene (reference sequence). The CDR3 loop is CAWSVTGGSEAFF. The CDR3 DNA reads TGTGCCTGGAGTGTGACAGGGGGTTCTGAAGCTTTCTTT.

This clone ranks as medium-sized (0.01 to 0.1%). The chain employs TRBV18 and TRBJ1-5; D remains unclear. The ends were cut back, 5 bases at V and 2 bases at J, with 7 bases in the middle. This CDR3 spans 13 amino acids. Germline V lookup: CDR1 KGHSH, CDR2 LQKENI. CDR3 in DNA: TGTGCCAGCTCAAGGTCTGGCAATCAGCCCCAGCATTTT. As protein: CASSRSGNQPQHF. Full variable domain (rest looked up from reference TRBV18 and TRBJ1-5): NAGVMQNPRHLVRRRGQEARLRCSPMKGHSHVYWYRQLPEEGLKFMVYLQKENIIDESGMPKERFSAEFPKEGPSILRIQQVVRGDSAAYFCASSRSGNQPQHFGDGTRLSIL.

CDR3 coding DNA: TGCAGCGTCGGACTGGGCTATAGCAATCAGCCCCAGCATTTT. It codes for CSVGLGYSNQPQHF. This rearrangement joins TRBV29-1 to TRBJ1-5, with unresolved D. The CDR3 is 14 residues long. Trimming pared 6 bases from V and 0 bases from J, leaving 12 bases between. Germline CDR1 SQVTM, CDR2 ANQGSEA.

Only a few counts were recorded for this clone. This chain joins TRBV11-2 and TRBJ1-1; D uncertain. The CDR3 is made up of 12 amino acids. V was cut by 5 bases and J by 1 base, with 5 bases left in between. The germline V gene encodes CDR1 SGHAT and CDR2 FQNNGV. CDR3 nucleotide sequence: TGTGCCAGCAGCGTGCGGAACACTGAAGCTTTCTTT. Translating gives CASSVRNTEAFF.

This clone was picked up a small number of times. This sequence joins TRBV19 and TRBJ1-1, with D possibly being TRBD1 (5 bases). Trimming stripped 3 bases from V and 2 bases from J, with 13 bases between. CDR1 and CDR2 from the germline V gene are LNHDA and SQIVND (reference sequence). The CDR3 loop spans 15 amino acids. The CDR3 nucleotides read TGTGCCAGTAGTATGGCCAGGGCCGTCAACACTGAAGCTTTCTTT. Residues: CASSMARAVNTEAFF.

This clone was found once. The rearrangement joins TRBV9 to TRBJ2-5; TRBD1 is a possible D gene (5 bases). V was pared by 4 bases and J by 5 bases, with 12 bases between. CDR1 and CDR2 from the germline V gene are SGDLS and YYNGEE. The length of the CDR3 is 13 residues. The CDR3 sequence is CASSSRVSETQYF. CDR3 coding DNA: TGTGCCAGCAGCTCCAGGGTTTCGGAGACCCAGTACTTC.

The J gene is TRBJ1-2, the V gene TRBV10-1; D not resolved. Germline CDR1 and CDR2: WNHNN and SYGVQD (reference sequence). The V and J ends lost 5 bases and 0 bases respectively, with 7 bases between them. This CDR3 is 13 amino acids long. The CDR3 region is CASSPGTNYGYTF. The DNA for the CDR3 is TGCGCCAGCAGTCCCGGAACTAACTATGGCTACACCTTC.

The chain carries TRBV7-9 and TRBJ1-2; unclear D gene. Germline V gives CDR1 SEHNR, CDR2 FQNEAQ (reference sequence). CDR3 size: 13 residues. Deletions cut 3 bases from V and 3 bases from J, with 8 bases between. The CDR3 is CASSFRQYYGYTF. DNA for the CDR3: TGTGCCAGCAGCTTTAGGCAGTACTATGGCTACACCTTC. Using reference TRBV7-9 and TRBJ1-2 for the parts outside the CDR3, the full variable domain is DTGVSQNPRHKITKRGQNVTFRCDPISEHNRLYWYRQTLGQGPEFLTYFQNEAQLEKSRLLSDRFSAERPKGSFSTLEIQRTEQGDSAMYLCASSFRQYYGYTFGSGTRLTVV.

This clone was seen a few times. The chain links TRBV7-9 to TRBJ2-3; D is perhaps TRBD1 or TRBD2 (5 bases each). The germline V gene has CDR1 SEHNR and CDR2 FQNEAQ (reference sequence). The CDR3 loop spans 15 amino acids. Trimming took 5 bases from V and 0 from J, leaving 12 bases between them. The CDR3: CASSPSGASTDTQYF. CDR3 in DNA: TGTGCCAGCAGCCCATCCGGGGCTAGCACAGATACGCAGTATTTT.

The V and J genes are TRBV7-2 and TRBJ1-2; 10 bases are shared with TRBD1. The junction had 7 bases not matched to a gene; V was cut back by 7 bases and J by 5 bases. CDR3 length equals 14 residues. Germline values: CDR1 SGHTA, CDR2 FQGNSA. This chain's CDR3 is CASTRDRGVYGYTF. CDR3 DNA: TGTGCCAGCACACGGGACAGGGGTGTGTATGGCTACACCTTC.

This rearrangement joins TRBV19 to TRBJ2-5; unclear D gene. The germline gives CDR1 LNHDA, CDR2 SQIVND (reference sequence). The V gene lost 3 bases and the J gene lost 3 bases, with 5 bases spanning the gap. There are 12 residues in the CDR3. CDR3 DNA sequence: TGTGCCAGTAGTATTGGGGAAGAGACCCAGTACTTC. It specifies CASSIGEETQYF. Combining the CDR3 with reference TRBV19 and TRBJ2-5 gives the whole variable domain DGGITQSPKYLFRKEGQNVTLSCEQNLNHDAMYWYRQDPGQGLRLIYYSQIVNDFQKGDIAEGYSVSREKKESFPLTVTSAQKNPTAFYLCASSIGEETQYFGPGTRLLVL.

The CDR3 coding sequence is TGTGCCAGCAGCTTGGCGGGCAGGGGGTGGAGGATAGGCAATCAGCCCCAGCATTTT. Translated: CASSLAGRGWRIGNQPQHF. The V and J genes are TRBV5-4 and TRBJ1-5; 7 nucleotides line up with TRBD1. The V segment lost 0 bases and the J segment 2 bases; nucleotides outside the gene matches: 14. This CDR3 has 19 amino acids. CDR1 is SGHNT, CDR2 YYREEE, per germline (reference sequence).

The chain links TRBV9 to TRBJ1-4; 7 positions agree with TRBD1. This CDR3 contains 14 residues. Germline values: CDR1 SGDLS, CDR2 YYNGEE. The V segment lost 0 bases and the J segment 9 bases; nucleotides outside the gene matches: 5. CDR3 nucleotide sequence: TGTGCCAGCAGCGTAGGGAGACAGGGACAAAAACTGTTTTTT. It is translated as CASSVGRQGQKLFF. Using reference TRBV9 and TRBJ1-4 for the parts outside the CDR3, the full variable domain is DSGVTQTPKHLITATGQRVTLRCSPRSGDLSVYWYQQSLDQGLQFLIQYYNGEERAKGNILERFSAQQFPDLHSELNLSSLELGDSALYFCASSVGRQGQKLFFGSGTQLSVL.

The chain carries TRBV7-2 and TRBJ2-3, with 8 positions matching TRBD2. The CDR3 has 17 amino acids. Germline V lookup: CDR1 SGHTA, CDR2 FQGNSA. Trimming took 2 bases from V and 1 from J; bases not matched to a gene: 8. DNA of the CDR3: TGTGCCAGCAGCTTAAACCCGTCGGGGGGGGGCACAGATACGCAGTATTTT. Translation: CASSLNPSGGGTDTQYF. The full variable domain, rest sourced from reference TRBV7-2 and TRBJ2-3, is GAGVSQSPSNKVTEKGKDVELRCDPISGHTALYWYRQSLGQGLEFLIYFQGNSAPDKSGLPSDRFSAERTGGSVSTLTIQRTQQEDSAVYLCASSLNPSGGGTDTQYFGPGTRLTVL.